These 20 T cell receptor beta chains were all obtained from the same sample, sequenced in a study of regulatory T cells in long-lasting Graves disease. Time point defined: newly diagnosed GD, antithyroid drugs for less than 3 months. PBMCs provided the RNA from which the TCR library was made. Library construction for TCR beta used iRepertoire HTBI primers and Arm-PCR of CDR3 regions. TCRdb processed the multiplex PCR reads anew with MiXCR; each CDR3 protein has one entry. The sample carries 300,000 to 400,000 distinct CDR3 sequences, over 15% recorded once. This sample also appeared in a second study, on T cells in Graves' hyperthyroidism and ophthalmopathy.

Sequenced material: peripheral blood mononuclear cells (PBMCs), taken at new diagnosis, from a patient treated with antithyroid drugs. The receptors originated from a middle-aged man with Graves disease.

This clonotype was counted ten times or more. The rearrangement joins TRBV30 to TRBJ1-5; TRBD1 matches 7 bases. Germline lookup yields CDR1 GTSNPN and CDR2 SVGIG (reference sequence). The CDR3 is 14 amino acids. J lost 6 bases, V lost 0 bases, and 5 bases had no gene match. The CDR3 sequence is CAWSVLAGGQPQHF. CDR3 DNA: TGTGCCTGGAGTGTACTGGCAGGGGGTCAGCCCCAGCATTTT.

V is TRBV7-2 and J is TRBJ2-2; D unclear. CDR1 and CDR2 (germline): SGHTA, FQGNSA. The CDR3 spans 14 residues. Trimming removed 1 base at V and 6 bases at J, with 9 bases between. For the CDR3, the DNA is TGTGCCAGCAGCTTAGGGTTCTCTTCCGGGGAGCTGTTTTTT. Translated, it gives CASSLGFSSGELFF.

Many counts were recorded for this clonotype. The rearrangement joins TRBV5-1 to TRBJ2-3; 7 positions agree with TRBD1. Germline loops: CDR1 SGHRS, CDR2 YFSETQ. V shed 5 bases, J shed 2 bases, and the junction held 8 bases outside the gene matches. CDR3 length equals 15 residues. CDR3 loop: CASRTGQAPTDTQYF. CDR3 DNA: TGCGCCAGCAGGACCGGACAGGCCCCCACAGATACGCAGTATTTT.

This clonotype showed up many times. CDR3 bases: TGCAGTGCTAGAACTTGGTATGAAGACAGGGAAGGGGATGAGCAGTTCTTC. Its protein product is CSARTWYEDREGDEQFF. The rearrangement uses TRBV20-1 and TRBJ2-1; 7 positions agree with TRBD1. The CDR3 has 17 amino acids. Trimming removed 2 bases from V and 8 bases from J; junction bases left unmatched: 18. Looked up from germline, CDR1 is DFQATT and CDR2 is SNEGSKA (reference sequence).

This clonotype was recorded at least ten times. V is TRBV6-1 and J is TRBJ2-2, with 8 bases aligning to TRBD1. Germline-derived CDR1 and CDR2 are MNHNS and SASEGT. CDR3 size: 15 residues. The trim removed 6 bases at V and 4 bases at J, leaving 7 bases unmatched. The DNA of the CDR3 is TGTGCCAGCAGGACGAGCACAGGGGGCACCGGGGAGCTGTTTTTT. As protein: CASRTSTGGTGELFF.

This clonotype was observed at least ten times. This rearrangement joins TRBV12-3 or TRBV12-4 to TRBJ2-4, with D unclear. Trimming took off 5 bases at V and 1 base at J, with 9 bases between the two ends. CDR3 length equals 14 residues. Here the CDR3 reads CASSTHGAKNIQYF. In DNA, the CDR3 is TGTGCCAGCAGTACTCACGGGGCCAAAAACATTCAGTACTTC.

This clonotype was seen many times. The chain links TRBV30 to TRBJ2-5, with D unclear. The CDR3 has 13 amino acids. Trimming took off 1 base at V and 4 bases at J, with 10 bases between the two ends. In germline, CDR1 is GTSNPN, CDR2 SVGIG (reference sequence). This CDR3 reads CAWSGGWLETQYF. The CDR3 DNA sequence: TGTGCCTGGAGTGGCGGCTGGCTAGAGACCCAGTACTTC.

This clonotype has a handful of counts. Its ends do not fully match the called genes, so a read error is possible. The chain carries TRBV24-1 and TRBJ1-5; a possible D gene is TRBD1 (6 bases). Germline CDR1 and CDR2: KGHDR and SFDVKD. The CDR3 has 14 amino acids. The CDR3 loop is CATRGADSDQPQHF. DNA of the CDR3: TGTGCCACCAGGGGGGCCGATAGCGATCAGCCCCAGCATTTT.

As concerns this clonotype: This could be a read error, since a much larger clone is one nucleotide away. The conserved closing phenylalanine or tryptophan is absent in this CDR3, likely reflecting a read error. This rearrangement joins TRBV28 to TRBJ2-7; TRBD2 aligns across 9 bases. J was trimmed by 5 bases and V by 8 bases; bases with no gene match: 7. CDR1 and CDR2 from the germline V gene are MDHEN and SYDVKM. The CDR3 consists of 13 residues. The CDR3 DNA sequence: TGTGCCAGCGTGCGGGGGGGCCGCGACGAGCAGTACTCC. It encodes CASVRGGRDEQYS.

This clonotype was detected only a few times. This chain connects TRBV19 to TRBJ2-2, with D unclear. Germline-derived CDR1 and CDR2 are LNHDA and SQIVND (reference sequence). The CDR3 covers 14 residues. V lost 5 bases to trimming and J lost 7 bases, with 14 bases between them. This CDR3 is CASSAQTGVGELFF. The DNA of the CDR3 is TGTGCCAGTAGTGCCCAGACGGGTGTCGGGGAGCTGTTTTTT.

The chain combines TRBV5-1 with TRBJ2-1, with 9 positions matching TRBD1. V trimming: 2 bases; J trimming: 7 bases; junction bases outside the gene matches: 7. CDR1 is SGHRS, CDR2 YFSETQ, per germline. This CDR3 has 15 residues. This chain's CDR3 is CASSLGDREGNEQFF. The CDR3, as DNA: TGCGCCAGCAGCTTAGGGGACAGGGAAGGTAATGAGCAGTTCTTC.

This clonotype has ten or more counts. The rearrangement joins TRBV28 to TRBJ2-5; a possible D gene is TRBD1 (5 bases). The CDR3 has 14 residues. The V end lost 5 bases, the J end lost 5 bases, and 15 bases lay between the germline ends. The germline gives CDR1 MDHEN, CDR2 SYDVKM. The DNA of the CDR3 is TGTGCCAGCAGTCCCCCAGGGATCGGGGAGACCCAGTACTTC. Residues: CASSPPGIGETQYF.

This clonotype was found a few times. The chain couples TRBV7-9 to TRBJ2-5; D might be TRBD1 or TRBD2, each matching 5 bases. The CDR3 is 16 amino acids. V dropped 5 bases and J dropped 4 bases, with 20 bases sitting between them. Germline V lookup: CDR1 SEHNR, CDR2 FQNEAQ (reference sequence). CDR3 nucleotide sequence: TGTGCCAGCAGCGAGGGCGTGGGGCGAGAACGAGAGACCCAGTACTTC. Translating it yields CASSEGVGRERETQYF.

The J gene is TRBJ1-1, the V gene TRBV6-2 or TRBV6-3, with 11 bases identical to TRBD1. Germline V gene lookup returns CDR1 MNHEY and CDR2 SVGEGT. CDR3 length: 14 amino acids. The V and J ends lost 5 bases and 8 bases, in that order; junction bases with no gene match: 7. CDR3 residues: CASSGTGGEGEAFF. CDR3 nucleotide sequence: TGTGCCAGCAGTGGGACAGGGGGTGAGGGCGAAGCTTTCTTT.

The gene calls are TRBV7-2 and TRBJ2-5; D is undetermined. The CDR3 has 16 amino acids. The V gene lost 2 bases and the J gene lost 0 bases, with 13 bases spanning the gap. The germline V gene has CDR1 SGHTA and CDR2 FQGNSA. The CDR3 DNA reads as TGTGCCAGCAGCTTATCGGTCTCTTGGTACCAAGAGACCCAGTACTTC. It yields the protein CASSLSVSWYQETQYF.

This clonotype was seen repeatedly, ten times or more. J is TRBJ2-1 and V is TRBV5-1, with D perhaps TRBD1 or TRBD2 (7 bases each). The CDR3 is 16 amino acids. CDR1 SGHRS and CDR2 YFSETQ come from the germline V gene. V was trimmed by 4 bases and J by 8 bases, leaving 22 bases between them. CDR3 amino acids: CASSPGVGRGGDEQFF. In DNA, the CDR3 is TGCGCCAGCAGCCCTGGCGTTGGCAGGGGGGGCGATGAGCAGTTCTTC.

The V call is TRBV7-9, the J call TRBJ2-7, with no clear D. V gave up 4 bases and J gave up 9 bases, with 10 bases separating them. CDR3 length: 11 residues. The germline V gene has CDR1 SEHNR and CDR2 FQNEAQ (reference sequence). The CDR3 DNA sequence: TGTGCCAGCAGCTCGTATCTCGGGCAGTACTTC. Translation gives CASSSYLGQYF.

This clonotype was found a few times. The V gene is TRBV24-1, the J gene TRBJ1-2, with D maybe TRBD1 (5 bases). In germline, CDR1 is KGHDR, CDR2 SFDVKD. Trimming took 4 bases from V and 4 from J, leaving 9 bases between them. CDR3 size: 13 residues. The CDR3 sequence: CATSDAGVYGYTF. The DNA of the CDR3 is TGTGCCACCAGTGACGCGGGGGTCTATGGCTACACCTTC.

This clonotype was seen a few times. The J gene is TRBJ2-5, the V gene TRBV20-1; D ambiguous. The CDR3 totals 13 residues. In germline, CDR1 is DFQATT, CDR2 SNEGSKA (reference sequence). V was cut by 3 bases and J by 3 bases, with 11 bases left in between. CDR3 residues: CSARGRVEETQYF. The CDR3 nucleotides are TGCAGTGCTAGGGGAAGGGTCGAAGAGACCCAGTACTTC.

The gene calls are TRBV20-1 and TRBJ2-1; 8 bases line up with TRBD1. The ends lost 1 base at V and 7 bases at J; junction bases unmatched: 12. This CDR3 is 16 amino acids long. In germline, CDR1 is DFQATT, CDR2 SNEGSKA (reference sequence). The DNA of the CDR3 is TGCAGTGCTAGAGCGCTCGACAGGGGCGATACAAATGAGCAGTTCTTC. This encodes CSARALDRGDTNEQFF.